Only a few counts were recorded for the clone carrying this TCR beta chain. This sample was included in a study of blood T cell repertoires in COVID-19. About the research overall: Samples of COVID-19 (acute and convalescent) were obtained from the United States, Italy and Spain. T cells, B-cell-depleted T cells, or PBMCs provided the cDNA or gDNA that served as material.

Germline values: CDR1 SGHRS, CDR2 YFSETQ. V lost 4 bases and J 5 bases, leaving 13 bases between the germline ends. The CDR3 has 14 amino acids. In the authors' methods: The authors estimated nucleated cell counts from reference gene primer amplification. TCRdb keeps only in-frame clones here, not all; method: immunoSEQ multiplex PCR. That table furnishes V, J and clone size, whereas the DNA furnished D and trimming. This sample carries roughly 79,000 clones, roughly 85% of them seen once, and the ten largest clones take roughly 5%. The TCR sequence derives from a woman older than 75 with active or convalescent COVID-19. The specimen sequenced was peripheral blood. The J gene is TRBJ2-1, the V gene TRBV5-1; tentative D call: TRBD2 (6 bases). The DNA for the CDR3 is TGCGCCAGCAGCAGTTGGGGGGATCACAATGAGCAGTTCTTC. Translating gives CASSSWGDHNEQFF. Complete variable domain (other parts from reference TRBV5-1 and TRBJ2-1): KAGVTQTPRYLIKTRGQQVTLSCSPISGHRSVSWYQQTPGQGLQFLFEYFSETQRNKGNFPGRFSGRQFSNSRSEMNVSTLELGDSALYLCASSSWGDHNEQFFGPGTRLTVL.